One TCR beta chain is described in this entry. Its antigen is unidentified. This sample was taken from a study of OX40 agonist ivuxolimab in advanced cancers. Whole-study findings and limits: What antigens the expanded peripheral T cells recognized was never established.

This table comes from immunoSEQ multiplex PCR, and its TCRdb copy is limited to in-frame clones, with some not included. The sample has around 36,000 clones, nearly 85% seen once. V was trimmed by 0 bases and J by 3 bases, leaving 3 bases between them. The CDR3 consists of 12 residues. In germline, CDR1 is MNHNY, CDR2 SVGAGI (reference sequence). The sample here was CD4+ or CD8+ T cells sorted from blood, taken in a trial of the OX40 agonist ivuxolimab. This clonotype was sampled from an adult with an advanced solid tumor such as melanoma, head and neck, liver or kidney cancer. The chain has TRBV6-6 and TRBJ2-7; D remains unclear. The CDR3 spells CASSYSNYEQYF. The CDR3 bases are TGTGCCAGCAGTTACTCGAACTACGAGCAGTACTTC.